This passage covers 25 T cell receptor beta chains from one sample sequenced in a study of blood T cell repertoires in COVID-19. Sequenced by immunoSEQ multiplex PCR; TCRdb stores in-frame clones only, minus some. The sample lists about 89,000 clones, 88% seen once, with approximately 0.45% in the top ten. Input material: peripheral blood. The source is a man in his sixties with acute or convalescent COVID-19.

The chain has TRBV5-1 and TRBJ1-3, with 7 nucleotides matching TRBD1. The germline V gene has CDR1 SGHRS and CDR2 YFSETQ. V lost 0 bases, J lost 7 bases, and 4 bases stayed unmatched. The CDR3 consists of 14 residues. The CDR3 sequence is CASSLGGQRNTIYF. The CDR3, as DNA: TGCGCCAGCAGCTTGGGGGGACAGAGGAACACCATATATTTT. Variable domain in full (rest from reference TRBV5-1 and TRBJ1-3): KAGVTQTPRYLIKTRGQQVTLSCSPISGHRSVSWYQQTPGQGLQFLFEYFSETQRNKGNFPGRFSGRQFSNSRSEMNVSTLELGDSALYLCASSLGGQRNTIYFGEGSWLTVV.

J is TRBJ1-3 and V is TRBV5-4; possibly TRBD1 for D (6 bases). CDR3 size: 15 residues. CDR1 and CDR2 from the germline V gene are SGHNT and YYREEE (reference sequence). Trimming removed 0 bases at V and 2 bases at J, with 9 bases between. The CDR3 DNA reads as TGTGCCAGCAGCTTGGGGGGGACAACTGGAAACACCATATATTTT. Translation gives CASSLGGTTGNTIYF.

The J gene is TRBJ1-2, the V gene TRBV27; D is undetermined. The CDR3 contains 14 residues. Trimming shortened V by 3 bases and J by 8 bases, and 16 bases separated the two germline ends. Germline V gene sequence: CDR1 MNHEY, CDR2 SMNVEV (reference sequence). CDR3 sequence (DNA): TGTGCCAGCAGTTTTGGGAGCCCCTCGAGGGGCTACACCTTC. It specifies CASSFGSPSRGYTF.

V usage is TRBV5-4 and J usage is TRBJ1-2, with 9 bases lining up with TRBD1. Germline V gene lookup returns CDR1 SGHNT and CDR2 YYREEE (reference sequence). Unmatched junction bases numbered 13, after V lost 5 bases and J lost 2 bases. The CDR3 loop spans 17 amino acids. The CDR3 DNA follows: TGTGCCAGCAGGTCCGATCCCGGGACAGGGTCGAACTATGGCTACACCTTC. This gives the protein CASRSDPGTGSNYGYTF.

The chain has TRBV7-3 and TRBJ1-2; D remains unclear. The CDR3 length is 12 residues. Trimming took 1 base from V and 8 from J, leaving 8 bases between them. Germline lookup yields CDR1 SGHTA and CDR2 FQGTGA. The CDR3 sequence is CASSLNGRGYTF. The DNA for the CDR3 is TGTGCCAGCAGCTTAAACGGGAGGGGCTACACCTTC.

This sequence joins TRBV24-1 and TRBJ2-2; TRBD1 agrees at 12 bases. CDR3 length: 20 residues. The germline V gene encodes CDR1 KGHDR and CDR2 SFDVKD. Trimming took 0 bases from V and 5 from J; bases not matched to a gene: 12. The CDR3 DNA reads as TGTGCCACCAGTGATTTGGGGATTACCCGGGACAGGGGGCGGACCGGGGAGCTGTTTTTT. Protein sequence: CATSDLGITRDRGRTGELFF.

This chain connects TRBV14 to TRBJ2-5; D may be TRBD1 (5 bases). The germline V gene encodes CDR1 SGHDN and CDR2 FVKESK. With 4 bases removed from V and 2 bases from J, the gap between germline ends came to 11 bases. The CDR3 covers 14 residues. The DNA for the CDR3 is TGTGCCAGCAGCCGCAGGGTTATTCAAGAGACCCAGTACTTC. Amino acid sequence: CASSRRVIQETQYF.

This clone was detected a few times. The chain carries TRBV3-1 (or the pseudogene TRBV3-2) and TRBJ2-7; 11 nucleotides line up with TRBD1. V lost 4 bases, J lost 5 bases, and 7 bases stayed unmatched. CDR3 length: 15 residues. Germline CDR1 reads LGHDT; CDR2 reads YNNKEL (reference sequence). CDR3 sequence reads: CASSPAGQGAHEQYF. The DNA of the CDR3 is TGTGCCAGCAGCCCCGCCGGACAGGGGGCACACGAGCAGTACTTC.

This chain joins TRBV5-1 and TRBJ2-3, with D possibly being TRBD2 (6 bases). Germline CDR1 SGHRS, CDR2 YFSETQ. With 4 bases removed from V and 3 bases from J, the gap between germline ends came to 15 bases. This CDR3 spans 15 amino acids. DNA for the CDR3: TGCGCCAGCAGCAGGAGGGGTCTTGGGACAGATACGCAGTATTTT. Translating gives CASSRRGLGTDTQYF.

The V gene is TRBV9, the J gene TRBJ1-2; 8 bases line up with TRBD1. V was clipped by 0 bases and J by 7 bases; unmatched bases: 2. CDR3 size: 13 residues. Germline CDR1 reads SGDLS; CDR2 reads YYNGEE. CDR3 sequence (DNA): TGTGCCAGCAGCGTAGGACAGGGGCTTGGCTACACCTTC. Encoded protein: CASSVGQGLGYTF.

The chain links TRBV15 to TRBJ2-1; 11 bases align to TRBD2. V shed 1 base and J 8 bases; nucleotides not matched to a gene: 7. This CDR3 is 16 amino acids long. From germline, CDR1 is LNHNV and CDR2 YYDKDF (reference sequence). CDR3 coding DNA: TGTGCCACCAGCAGAGCCCTAGCGGGAGGTTCCGATGAGCAGTTCTTC. Translation: CATSRALAGGSDEQFF.

The chain has TRBV28 and TRBJ1-2, with 7 bases that match TRBD1. Germline CDR1 is MDHEN and CDR2 is SYDVKM. Trimming took 6 bases from V and 0 from J; bases not matched to a gene: 7. The CDR3 runs to 15 residues. The DNA for the CDR3 is TGTGCCAGCAGCCCGTACAGGGGAGCTAACTATGGCTACACCTTC. It codes for CASSPYRGANYGYTF.

This chain links TRBV3-1 (or the pseudogene TRBV3-2) with TRBJ2-2; D remains unclear. The CDR3 loop spans 11 amino acids. Germline CDR1 LGHDT, CDR2 YNNKEL (reference sequence). The V end lost 3 bases, the J end lost 8 bases, and 4 bases lay between the germline ends. The CDR3: CASSQRGELFF. CDR3 nucleotide sequence: TGTGCCAGCAGCCAGCGAGGGGAGCTGTTTTTT.

The V gene is TRBV6-5, the J gene TRBJ1-3; the match to TRBD1 covers 9 bases. Trimming took 0 bases from V and 8 from J; bases not matched to a gene: 2. Germline V gene data show CDR1 as MNHEY and CDR2 as SVGAGI. The CDR3 is 14 amino acids. The DNA of the CDR3 is TGTGCCAGCAGTTACTCTGACAGGGGGTACACCATATATTTT. Protein sequence: CASSYSDRGYTIYF.

This chain links TRBV30 with TRBJ1-2; 7 bases line up with TRBD1. After removal of 7 bases from V and 5 bases from J, the junction contained 7 bases not matched to a gene. This CDR3 has 12 residues. From germline, CDR1 is GTSNPN and CDR2 SVGIG (reference sequence). CDR3 amino acids: CAFIGQEYGYTF. For the CDR3, the DNA is TGTGCCTTCATAGGACAGGAGTATGGCTACACCTTC. The full variable domain, with the rest looked up from reference TRBV30 and TRBJ1-2, is SQTIHQWPATLVQPVGSPLSLECTVEGTSNPNLYWYRQAAGRGLQLLFYSVGIGQISSEVPQNLSASRPQDRQFILSSKKLLLSDSGFYLCAFIGQEYGYTFGSGTRLTVV.

V and J are TRBV30 and TRBJ2-2, with D possibly TRBD1 on 6 matching bases. The CDR3 length is 14 residues. V lost 1 base, J lost 5 bases, and 11 bases lay in between. The germline gives CDR1 GTSNPN, CDR2 SVGIG (reference sequence). Here the CDR3 reads CAWSAVRGTGELFF. CDR3 sequence (DNA): TGTGCCTGGAGTGCGGTGAGGGGGACCGGGGAGCTGTTTTTT.

The rearrangement uses TRBV4-1 and TRBJ2-2; TRBD2 aligns across 9 bases. Losses at the gene ends were 6 bases for V and 3 bases for J; bases not matched to a gene: 11. Germline values: CDR1 MGHRA, CDR2 YSYEKL. CDR3 length equals 17 residues. The CDR3 DNA follows: TGCGCCAGCAGTAGCGGGAGTGTTCTTATCTACACCGGGGAGCTGTTTTTT. This codes for CASSSGSVLIYTGELFF.

The gene calls are TRBV24-1 and TRBJ2-3; 8 bases agree with TRBD1. The CDR3 runs 14 residues. Germline trimming cut 7 bases from V and 7 bases from J; bases unmatched to any gene: 9. Germline V lookup: CDR1 KGHDR, CDR2 SFDVKD. This chain's CDR3 is CATSRDRGGNTQYF. CDR3 coding DNA: TGTGCCACCAGCCGAGACAGGGGTGGGAATACGCAGTATTTT.

This clone was seen more than once but under ten times. J is TRBJ2-2 and V is TRBV3-1 (or the pseudogene TRBV3-2); 10 bases agree with TRBD2. The J segment lost 4 bases and the V segment lost 4 bases, leaving 3 bases of the junction unmatched. The CDR3 contains 15 residues. Germline V gene lookup returns CDR1 LGHDT and CDR2 YNNKEL (reference sequence). CDR3 sequence: CASSPTSGVTGELFF. In DNA form, the CDR3 reads TGTGCCAGCAGCCCAACTAGCGGGGTCACCGGGGAGCTGTTTTTT.

V is TRBV5-1 and J is TRBJ2-3; 10 bases are shared with TRBD2. Germline V gene lookup returns CDR1 SGHRS and CDR2 YFSETQ. V shed 4 bases and J 3 bases; nucleotides not matched to a gene: 14. The CDR3 spans 18 residues. CDR3 in amino acids: CASSPKQNSGRITDTQYF. The CDR3 DNA reads TGCGCCAGCAGCCCGAAACAAAATAGCGGGAGGATTACAGATACGCAGTATTTT.

The V and J genes are TRBV5-1 and TRBJ1-4, with TRBD1 matching 12 bases. V gave up 4 bases and J gave up 7 bases; unmatched junction bases: 11. There are 17 residues in the CDR3. Germline CDR1 reads SGHRS; CDR2 reads YFSETQ. The CDR3: CASSPGQGAGFAEKLFF. DNA for the CDR3: TGCGCCAGCAGCCCGGGACAGGGGGCTGGTTTTGCTGAAAAACTGTTTTTT.

The chain combines TRBV4-1 with TRBJ2-7; no clear D gene. This CDR3 is 11 amino acids long. Germline lookup yields CDR1 MGHRA and CDR2 YSYEKL. V dropped 1 base and J dropped 5 bases, with 3 bases sitting between them. DNA of the CDR3: TGCGCCAGCAGCCAAGCCGACGAGCAGTACTTC. It encodes CASSQADEQYF.

The CDR3 DNA sequence: TGTGCCAGTAGTATGGGACAGGGGCCCTATGGCTACACCTTC. It is translated as CASSMGQGPYGYTF. The J gene is TRBJ1-2, the V gene TRBV19; TRBD1 aligns across 10 bases. V was clipped by 3 bases and J by 4 bases; unmatched bases: 2. CDR1 is LNHDA, CDR2 SQIVND, per germline (reference sequence). This CDR3 is 14 amino acids long.

This sequence joins TRBV10-3 and TRBJ2-1; D possibly uses TRBD1 or TRBD2 (5 bases each). V lost 10 bases, J lost 4 bases, and 20 bases lay in between. This CDR3 contains 15 residues. Germline CDR1 and CDR2: ENHRY and SYGVKD. CDR3 sequence reads: CATRDDKADYNEQFF. CDR3 nucleotides: TGTGCCACCAGGGACGATAAAGCGGATTACAATGAGCAGTTCTTC.

This clone was found once. The J gene is TRBJ2-1, the V gene TRBV6-1; TRBD2 agrees at 8 bases. V was clipped by 3 bases and J by 0 bases; unmatched bases: 4. Germline CDR1 reads MNHNS; CDR2 reads SASEGT. The CDR3 consists of 16 residues. The CDR3 is CASSEVAGSSYNEQFF. The CDR3 DNA is TGTGCCAGCAGTGAGGTAGCGGGGAGCTCCTACAATGAGCAGTTCTTC.